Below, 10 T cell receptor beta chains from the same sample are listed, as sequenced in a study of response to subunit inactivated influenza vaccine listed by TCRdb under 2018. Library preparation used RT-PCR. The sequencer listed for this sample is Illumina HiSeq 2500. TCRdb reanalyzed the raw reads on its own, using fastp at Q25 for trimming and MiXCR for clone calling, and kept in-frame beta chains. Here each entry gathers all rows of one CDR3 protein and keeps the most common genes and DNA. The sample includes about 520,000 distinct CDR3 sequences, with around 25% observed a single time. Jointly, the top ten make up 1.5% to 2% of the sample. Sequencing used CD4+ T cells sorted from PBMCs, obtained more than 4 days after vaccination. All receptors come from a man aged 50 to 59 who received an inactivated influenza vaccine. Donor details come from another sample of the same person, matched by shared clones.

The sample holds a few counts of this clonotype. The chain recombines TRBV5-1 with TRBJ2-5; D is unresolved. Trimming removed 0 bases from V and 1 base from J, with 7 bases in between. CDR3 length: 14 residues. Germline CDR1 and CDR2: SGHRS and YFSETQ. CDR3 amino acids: CASSLGSSQETQYF. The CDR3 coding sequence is TGCGCCAGCAGCTTGGGTTCTAGCCAAGAGACCCAGTACTTC.

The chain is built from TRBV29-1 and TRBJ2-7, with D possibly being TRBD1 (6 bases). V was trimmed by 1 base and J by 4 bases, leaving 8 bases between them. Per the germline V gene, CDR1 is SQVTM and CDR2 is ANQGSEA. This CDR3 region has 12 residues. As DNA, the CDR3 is TGCAGCGTTGAAGCACAGGGTTACGAGCAGTACTTC. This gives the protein CSVEAQGYEQYF.

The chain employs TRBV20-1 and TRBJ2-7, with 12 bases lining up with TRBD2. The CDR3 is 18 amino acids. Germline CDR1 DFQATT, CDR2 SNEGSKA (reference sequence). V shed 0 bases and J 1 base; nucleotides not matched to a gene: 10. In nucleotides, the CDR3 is TGCAGTGCTAGAGACCCCATTACTAGCGGGGGGTATTCCTACGAGCAGTACTTC. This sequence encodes CSARDPITSGGYSYEQYF.

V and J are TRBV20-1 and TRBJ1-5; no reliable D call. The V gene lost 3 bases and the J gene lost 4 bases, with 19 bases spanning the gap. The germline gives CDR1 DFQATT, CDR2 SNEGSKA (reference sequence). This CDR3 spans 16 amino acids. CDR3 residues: CSASSGQRHRNQPQHF. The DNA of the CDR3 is TGCAGTGCTAGCTCCGGGCAGCGCCACCGAAATCAGCCCCAGCATTTT.

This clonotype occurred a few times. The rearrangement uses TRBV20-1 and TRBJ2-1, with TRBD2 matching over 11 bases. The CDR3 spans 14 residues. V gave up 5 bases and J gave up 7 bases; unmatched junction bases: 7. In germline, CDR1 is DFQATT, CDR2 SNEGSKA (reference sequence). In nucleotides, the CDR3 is TGCAGTGCTGGATTAGCGGGAGGGACGAATGAGCAGTTCTTC. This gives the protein CSAGLAGGTNEQFF.

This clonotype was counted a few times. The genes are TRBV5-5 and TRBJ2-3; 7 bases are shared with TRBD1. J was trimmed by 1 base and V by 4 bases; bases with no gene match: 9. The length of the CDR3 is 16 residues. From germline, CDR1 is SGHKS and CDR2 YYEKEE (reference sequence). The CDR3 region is CASSPEQGFGTDTQYF. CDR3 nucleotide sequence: TGTGCCAGCAGCCCTGAACAGGGGTTTGGCACAGATACGCAGTATTTT.

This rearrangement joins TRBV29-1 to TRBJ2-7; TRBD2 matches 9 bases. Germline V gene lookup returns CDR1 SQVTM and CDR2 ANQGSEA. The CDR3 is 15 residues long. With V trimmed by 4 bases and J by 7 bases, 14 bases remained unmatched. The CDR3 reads CSVARGSGGPKEQYF. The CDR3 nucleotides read TGCAGCGTTGCCCGGGGTAGCGGGGGCCCTAAGGAGCAGTACTTC.

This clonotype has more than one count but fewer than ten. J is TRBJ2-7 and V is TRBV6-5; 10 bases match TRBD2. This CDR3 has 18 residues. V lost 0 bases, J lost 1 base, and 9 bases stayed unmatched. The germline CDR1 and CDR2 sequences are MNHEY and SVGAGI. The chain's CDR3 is CASSYSQASGGLSYEQYF. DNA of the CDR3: TGTGCCAGCAGTTACTCGCAGGCTAGCGGGGGACTATCCTACGAGCAGTACTTC.

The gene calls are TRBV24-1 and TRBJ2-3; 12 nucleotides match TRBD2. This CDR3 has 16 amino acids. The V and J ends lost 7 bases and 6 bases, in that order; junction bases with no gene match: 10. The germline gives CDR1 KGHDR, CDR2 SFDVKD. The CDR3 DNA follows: TGTGCCACCAGCTCAATCCGACTAGCGGGGGTGGATACGCAGTATTTT. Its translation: CATSSIRLAGVDTQYF.

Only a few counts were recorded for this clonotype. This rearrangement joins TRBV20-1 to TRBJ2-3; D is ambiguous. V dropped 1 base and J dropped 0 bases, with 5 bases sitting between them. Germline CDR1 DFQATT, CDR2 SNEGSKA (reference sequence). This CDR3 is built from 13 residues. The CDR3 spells CSARAQSTDTQYF. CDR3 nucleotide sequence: TGCAGTGCTAGAGCACAGAGCACAGATACGCAGTATTTT.